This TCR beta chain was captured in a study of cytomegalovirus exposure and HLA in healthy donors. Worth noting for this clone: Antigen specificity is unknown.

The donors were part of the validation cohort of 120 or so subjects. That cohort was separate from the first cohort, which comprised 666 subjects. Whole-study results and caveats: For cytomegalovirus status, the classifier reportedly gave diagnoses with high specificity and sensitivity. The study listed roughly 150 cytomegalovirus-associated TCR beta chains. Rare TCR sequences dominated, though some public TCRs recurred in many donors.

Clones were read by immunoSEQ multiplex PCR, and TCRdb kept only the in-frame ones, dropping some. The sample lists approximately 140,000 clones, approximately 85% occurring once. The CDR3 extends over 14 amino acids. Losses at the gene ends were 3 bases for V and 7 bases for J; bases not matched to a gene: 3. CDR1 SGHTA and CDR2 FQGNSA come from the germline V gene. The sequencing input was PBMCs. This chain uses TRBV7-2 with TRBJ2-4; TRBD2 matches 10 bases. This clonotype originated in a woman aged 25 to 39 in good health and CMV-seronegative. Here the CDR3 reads CASSLGLAPNIQYF. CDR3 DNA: TGTGCCAGCAGCTTGGGACTAGCGCCCAACATTCAGTACTTC.